This T cell receptor beta chain was identified in a study of technical replicates of blood from a handful of donors. TCRdb keeps only in-frame clones here, not all; method: immunoSEQ multiplex PCR. The repertoire has about 75,000 clones, about 97% of them found once; the top ten carry around 0.2%. The TCR was taken from a human donor in good health. The sequenced material came from T cells isolated from PBMCs.

The CDR3 here is CATKGIQGKETQYF. CDR3 sequence (DNA): TGTGCCACCAAAGGGATACAGGGGAAGGAGACCCAGTACTTC. This rearrangement joins TRBV28 to TRBJ2-5; 7 bases agree with TRBD1. The CDR3 is 14 residues long. The V segment lost 10 bases and the J segment 5 bases; nucleotides outside the gene matches: 13. Germline values: CDR1 MDHEN, CDR2 SYDVKM.